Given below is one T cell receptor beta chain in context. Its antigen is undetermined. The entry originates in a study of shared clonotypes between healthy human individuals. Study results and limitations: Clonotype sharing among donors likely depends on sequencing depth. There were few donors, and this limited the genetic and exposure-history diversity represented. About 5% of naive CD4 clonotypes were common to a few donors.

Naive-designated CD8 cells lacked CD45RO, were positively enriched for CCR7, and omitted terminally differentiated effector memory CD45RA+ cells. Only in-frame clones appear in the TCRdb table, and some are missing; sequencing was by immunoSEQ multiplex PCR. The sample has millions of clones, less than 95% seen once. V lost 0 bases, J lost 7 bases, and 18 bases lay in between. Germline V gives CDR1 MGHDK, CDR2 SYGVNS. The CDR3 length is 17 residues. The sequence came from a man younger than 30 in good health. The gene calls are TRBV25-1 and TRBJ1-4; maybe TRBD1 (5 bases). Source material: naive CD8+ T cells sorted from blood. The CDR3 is CASSEYSTGDYGEKLFF. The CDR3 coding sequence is TGTGCCAGCAGTGAATATTCTACGGGGGATTACGGTGAAAAACTGTTTTTT.